One sample yielded the 20 T cell receptor beta chains listed below, sequenced in a study of blood T cells in healthy people across ages. PCR was performed a second time for about 7 to 12 cycles using a sample-barcoded 5' primer and a J-beta primer mix. TCRdb itself ran the 5' RACE reads through MiXCR, one entry per CDR3 protein. The data hold approximately 350,000 distinct CDR3 sequences, with over 45% observed a single time. Sample: blood. The receptor set was obtained from a man between 60 and 75 years old in good health.

The chain couples TRBV3-1 to TRBJ1-5; 11 nucleotides match TRBD1. Germline V gene data show CDR1 as LGHDT and CDR2 as YNNKEL (reference sequence). This CDR3 is built from 17 residues. With V trimmed by 0 bases and J by 5 bases, 6 bases remained unmatched. The CDR3, as DNA: TGTGCCAGCAGCCAAGATTTGGACAGGGGGCGGCATCAGCCCCAGCATTTT. This sequence encodes CASSQDLDRGRHQPQHF.

The CDR3, as DNA: TGCGCCAGCAGCCCCGGCACAGGTCCCCACGAGCAGTACTTC. This gives the protein CASSPGTGPHEQYF. The chain recombines TRBV5-1 with TRBJ2-4; perhaps TRBD1 as D (5 bases). The DNA end lines up better with TRBJ2-7; the J call may be wrong. Germline-derived CDR1 and CDR2 are SGHRS and YFSETQ. This CDR3 is built from 14 residues.

The V call is TRBV7-9, the J call TRBJ2-1; maybe TRBD1 (5 bases). Germline V lookup: CDR1 SEHNR, CDR2 FQNEAQ (reference sequence). Trimming removed 5 bases from V and 6 bases from J, with 14 bases in between. The CDR3 has 14 residues. In DNA form, the CDR3 reads TGTGCCAGCAGCGTCTATGCAGGGTCCAATGAGCAGTTCTTC. Translation: CASSVYAGSNEQFF.

The rearrangement uses TRBV4-2 and TRBJ2-2; TRBD2 aligns across 11 bases. Germline V CDR1 and CDR2: LGHNA, YNFKEQ. After removal of 0 bases from V and 3 bases from J, the junction contained 3 bases not matched to a gene. The CDR3 sequence is 17 residues long. CDR3 region: CASSQERLAGYTGELFF. As DNA, the CDR3 is TGTGCCAGCAGCCAAGAGAGACTAGCGGGGTACACCGGGGAGCTGTTTTTT.

The DNA of the CDR3 is TGTGCCAGCAGCTCCCGGGGTAGCGGGGAAGGGACGCAGTATTTT. Amino acids: CASSSRGSGEGTQYF. V and J are TRBV13 and TRBJ2-3; 8 positions match TRBD2. Germline CDR1 and CDR2: PRHDT and FYEKMQ (reference sequence). This CDR3 contains 15 residues. The ends lost 4 bases at V and 9 bases at J; junction bases unmatched: 12.

This chain connects TRBV5-1 to TRBJ2-7; TRBD1 matches at 8 bases. This CDR3 is built from 16 residues. Germline values: CDR1 SGHRS, CDR2 YFSETQ. V dropped 4 bases and J dropped 1; count of bases not matched to a gene: 10. Written as DNA, the CDR3 is TGCGCCAGCAGCGGTCCTAGGGACAGGAGTTCCTACGAGCAGTACTTC. Protein product: CASSGPRDRSSYEQYF.

This chain uses TRBV10-3 with TRBJ2-1, with D possibly being TRBD2 (6 bases). Trimming cost V 4 bases and J 2 bases, with 9 bases left between them. The germline CDR1 and CDR2 sequences are ENHRY and SYGVKD. CDR3 length: 14 residues. Here the CDR3 reads CAISGDLAYNEQFF. In DNA, the CDR3 is TGTGCCATCAGTGGGGACTTGGCCTACAATGAGCAGTTCTTC.

The rearrangement uses TRBV6-1 and TRBJ2-7; D unclear. CDR3 length: 16 amino acids. V lost 4 bases and J 3 bases, leaving 19 bases between the germline ends. The germline V gene has CDR1 MNHNS and CDR2 SASEGT. CDR3 amino acids: CASSAGVSRSLYEQYF. The CDR3 DNA follows: TGTGCCAGCAGTGCCGGAGTGAGCAGGAGTCTCTACGAGCAGTACTTC.

CDR3 sequence (DNA): TGTGCCAGCAGCTTAGGTGCCTTACTAGCGGGAGGGCCGGAGACCCAGTACTTC. Protein: CASSLGALLAGGPETQYF. The J gene is TRBJ2-5, the V gene TRBV13, with 13 bases identical to TRBD2. Germline V gives CDR1 PRHDT, CDR2 FYEKMQ (reference sequence). This CDR3 has 18 residues. The V segment lost 0 bases and the J segment 5 bases; nucleotides outside the gene matches: 9.

The V gene is TRBV7-2, the J gene TRBJ1-2, with D maybe TRBD1 (6 bases). The CDR3 has 14 residues. Trimming removed 4 bases from V and 4 bases from J, with 13 bases in between. Germline V lookup: CDR1 SGHTA, CDR2 FQGNSA. The CDR3 sequence: CASSSGGIGYGYTF. The CDR3 DNA is TGTGCCAGCAGCTCTGGGGGCATAGGCTATGGCTACACCTTC.

This sequence joins TRBV30 and TRBJ2-7; D tentatively reads TRBD1 or TRBD2 (5 bases each). The J call may be incorrect, as the DNA end agrees better with TRBJ2-4. This CDR3 region has 15 residues. In germline, CDR1 is GTSNPN, CDR2 SVGIG (reference sequence). In DNA form, the CDR3 reads TGTGCCTGGAGCCGGGACGGAGCGGTCCAAAACATTCAGTACTTC. As protein: CAWSRDGAVQNIQYF.

This sequence joins TRBV20-1 and TRBJ2-7; maybe TRBD2 (6 bases). Germline CDR1 reads DFQATT; CDR2 reads SNEGSKA (reference sequence). CDR3 length: 12 residues. The V and J ends lost 4 bases and 4 bases respectively, with 11 bases between them. This CDR3 is CSATGRGYEQYF. The CDR3 coding sequence is TGCAGTGCTACGGGACGGGGGTACGAGCAGTACTTC.

This clonotype was observed at least ten times. The gene calls are TRBV2 and TRBJ2-1; D not resolved. The V and J ends lost 6 bases and 7 bases respectively, with 19 bases between them. The CDR3 covers 15 residues. In germline, CDR1 is SNHLY, CDR2 FYNNEI. Here the CDR3 DNA reads TGTGCCAGCAGGGTACAGTTGCTTGAGTGGAATGAGCAGTTCTTC. The encoded protein is CASRVQLLEWNEQFF. The whole variable domain, remainder taken from reference TRBV2 and TRBJ2-1, is EPEVTQTPSHQVTQMGQEVILRCVPISNHLYFYWYRQILGQKVEFLVSFYNNEISEKSEIFDDQFSVERPDGSNFTLKIRSTKLEDSAMYFCASRVQLLEWNEQFFGPGTRLTVL.

This clonotype showed up just once. This sequence joins TRBV12-3 or TRBV12-4 and TRBJ2-5; tentatively, D is TRBD2 (5 bases). CDR3 length: 14 residues. Trimming took off 2 bases at V and 3 bases at J, with 10 bases between the two ends. The CDR3 sequence: CASSLMTNEETQYF. The DNA of the CDR3 is TGTGCCAGCAGTTTAATGACTAATGAAGAGACCCAGTACTTC.

This clonotype was observed once. The chain links TRBV10-3 to TRBJ2-1; D is possibly TRBD1 (5 bases). The germline V gene encodes CDR1 ENHRY and CDR2 SYGVKD. The ends were cut back, 3 bases at V and 4 bases at J, with 13 bases in the middle. CDR3 length: 15 amino acids. The CDR3 DNA follows: TGTGCCATCAGTGAAGGCAGGGCGGTGTACAATGAGCAGTTCTTC. Protein product: CAISEGRAVYNEQFF.

This clonotype was detected a few times. The junction departs from germline at one end; a sequencing error may be responsible. The CDR3 reads CASSYTPSRANVLTF. The CDR3 DNA follows: TGTGCCAGCAGTTATACACCCTCTCGGGCCAACGTCCTGACTTTC. This chain links TRBV6-5 with TRBJ2-6; D is unresolved. Per the germline V gene, CDR1 is MNHEY and CDR2 is SVGAGI. The CDR3 covers 15 residues.

The V gene is TRBV5-1, the J gene TRBJ2-3; 7 bases map to TRBD1. Germline CDR1 and CDR2: SGHRS and YFSETQ. V gave up 4 bases and J gave up 6 bases; unmatched junction bases: 11. This CDR3 is built from 15 residues. CDR3 sequence (DNA): TGCGCCAGCAGCCAGGACAGGCCCGATCGGGATACGCAGTATTTT. This translates into CASSQDRPDRDTQYF.

This sequence joins TRBV10-3 and TRBJ2-3; tentative D call: TRBD1 (5 bases). In germline, CDR1 is ENHRY, CDR2 SYGVKD. V shed 2 bases and J shed 3 bases, with 15 bases lying between them. CDR3 length: 16 amino acids. The CDR3 nucleotides are TGTGCCATCAGTGAGCCAGGACAAGCTGCGACAGATACGCAGTATTTT. This translates into CAISEPGQAATDTQYF.

The chain is built from TRBV28 and TRBJ2-1; weak D call: TRBD2 (5 bases). Germline CDR1 and CDR2: MDHEN and SYDVKM. Trimming shortened V by 6 bases and J by 0 bases, and 12 bases separated the two germline ends. This CDR3 region has 15 residues. This CDR3 is CASRTQSGSYNEQFF. The CDR3, as DNA: TGTGCCAGCAGGACCCAGAGCGGCTCCTACAATGAGCAGTTCTTC. Combining the CDR3 with reference TRBV28 and TRBJ2-1 gives the whole variable domain DVKVTQSSRYLVKRTGEKVFLECVQDMDHENMFWYRQDPGLGLRLIYFSYDVKMKEKGDIPEGYSVSREKKERFSLILESASTNQTSMYLCASRTQSGSYNEQFFGPGTRLTVL.

The chain recombines TRBV9 with TRBJ2-5; possible D gene TRBD2, 5 bases. V was cut by 4 bases and J by 1 base, with 11 bases left in between. Germline V lookup: CDR1 SGDLS, CDR2 YYNGEE. The CDR3 runs to 14 residues. The CDR3 loop is CASSIGGTQETQYF. The DNA for the CDR3 is TGTGCCAGCAGCATAGGAGGTACCCAAGAGACCCAGTACTTC.